Following are 32 T cell receptor beta chains from one sample sequenced in a study of blood T cell repertoires in COVID-19. Assay used: immunoSEQ multiplex PCR; TCRdb lists only in-frame clones, some missing. The sample contains 110,000 to 150,000 clones, around 84% of which appear only once. Sequenced: peripheral blood. The receptor source for this set is a man in his 60s with active or convalescent COVID-19.

The J gene is TRBJ1-5, the V gene TRBV18, with D unclear. This CDR3 region has 16 residues. With 3 bases removed from V and 0 bases from J, the gap between germline ends came to 12 bases. Germline loops: CDR1 KGHSH, CDR2 LQKENI. The CDR3 reads CASSPLPGDSNQPQHF. The DNA of the CDR3 is TGTGCCAGCTCACCCCTGCCGGGAGATAGCAATCAGCCCCAGCATTTT.

Comment on this clone: Just one base apart from a much larger clone, this may be a read error. CDR3 in DNA: TGTGCCAGCAGAGAGAACTATGGCTACACCTTC. Translated, it gives CASRENYGYTF. V and J are TRBV12-3 or TRBV12-4 and TRBJ1-2; no reliable D call. The germline V and J ends were trimmed by 6 bases and 2 bases, with 4 bases remaining between them. The CDR3 extends over 11 amino acids.

The chain is built from TRBV19 and TRBJ1-3; tentative D call: TRBD1 (5 bases). V lost 5 bases to trimming and J lost 3 bases, with 17 bases between them. CDR1 and CDR2 (germline): LNHDA, SQIVND (reference sequence). This CDR3 region has 16 residues. CDR3 DNA: TGTGCCAGTAGTCCCTACATAGGGGCGGTTGGAAACACCATATATTTT. Residues: CASSPYIGAVGNTIYF.

The chain joins TRBV6-5 to TRBJ2-1; 9 nucleotides match TRBD1. The germline V gene has CDR1 MNHEY and CDR2 SVGAGI. Losses at the gene ends were 5 bases for V and 1 base for J; bases not matched to a gene: 3. The CDR3 contains 15 residues. The CDR3 nucleotides read TGTGCCAGCAGTCCGGGACAGGGATCCTACAATGAGCAGTTCTTC. Encoded protein: CASSPGQGSYNEQFF.

This clone was seen more than once but under ten times. In DNA form, the CDR3 reads TGTGCCACCAGTGATCGAGGGGGATCTGAAGCTTTCTTT. It codes for CATSDRGGSEAFF. The V call is TRBV24-1, the J call TRBJ1-1; possible D gene TRBD1, 6 bases. The germline V and J ends were trimmed by 3 bases and 6 bases, with 10 bases remaining between them. Looked up from germline, CDR1 is KGHDR and CDR2 is SFDVKD. The CDR3 is 13 residues long.

The chain combines TRBV18 with TRBJ1-3, with D uncertain. The CDR3 has 15 residues. Germline V gene sequence: CDR1 KGHSH, CDR2 LQKENI. The germline V and J ends were trimmed by 2 bases and 0 bases, with 8 bases remaining between them. The CDR3 here is CASSPSGASGNTIYF. The CDR3, as DNA: TGTGCCAGCTCACCATCCGGTGCCTCTGGAAACACCATATATTTT. The full variable domain, its missing parts supplied by reference TRBV18 and TRBJ1-3, is NAGVMQNPRHLVRRRGQEARLRCSPMKGHSHVYWYRQLPEEGLKFMVYLQKENIIDESGMPKERFSAEFPKEGPSILRIQQVVRGDSAAYFCASSPSGASGNTIYFGEGSWLTVV.

The rearrangement uses TRBV6-2 or TRBV6-3 and TRBJ1-1, with TRBD1 matching over 8 bases. The junction had 9 bases not matched to a gene; V was cut back by 2 bases and J by 4 bases. Germline V lookup: CDR1 MNHEY, CDR2 SVGEGT. The CDR3 is made up of 16 amino acids. The CDR3 DNA sequence: TGTGCCAGCAGTTACGACCGGACAGGGATCCGCACTGAAGCTTTCTTT. Translated: CASSYDRTGIRTEAFF.

In this sample, this clone turned up once. The chain is built from TRBV6-2 or TRBV6-3 and TRBJ2-7; 7 bases match TRBD1. Trimming cost V 0 bases and J 2 bases; bases outside gene matches: 7. CDR3 length: 16 amino acids. The germline V gene has CDR1 MNHEY and CDR2 SVGEGT. The CDR3 DNA is TGTGCCAGCAGTTACTCCTTATCCGGGACAGCCTACGAGCAGTACGTC. It translates to CASSYSLSGTAYEQYV.

The rearrangement uses TRBV28 and TRBJ1-1, with TRBD1 matching over 7 bases. This CDR3 contains 15 residues. The J segment lost 0 bases and the V segment lost 6 bases, leaving 7 bases of the junction unmatched. Germline lookup yields CDR1 MDHEN and CDR2 SYDVKM. The CDR3 region has the DNA TGTGCCAGCAGGCCCGAACAGGGGATGAACACTGAAGCTTTCTTT. Its protein product is CASRPEQGMNTEAFF.

The V gene is TRBV11-3, the J gene TRBJ2-3; D gene uncertain. Between the trimmed V and J ends, which lost 1 base and 3 bases, there was a span of 14 bases. CDR1 SGHNT and CDR2 YENEEA come from the germline V gene. The CDR3 spans 16 residues. The CDR3 loop reads CASSLVLSPRTDTQYF. CDR3 nucleotide sequence: TGTGCCAGCAGCTTAGTGCTGTCCCCGAGGACAGATACGCAGTATTTT.

The J gene is TRBJ2-3, the V gene TRBV5-5; D perhaps matches TRBD2 (5 bases). The CDR3 contains 15 residues. V lost 0 bases to trimming and J lost 2 bases, with 10 bases between them. Germline V gene sequence: CDR1 SGHKS, CDR2 YYEKEE (reference sequence). CDR3 bases: TGTGCCAGCAGCTTGGAGCGGCGCCCCACAGATACGCAGTATTTT. Translated, it gives CASSLERRPTDTQYF.

The V and J genes are TRBV7-8 and TRBJ2-1; no clear D gene. Per germline, CDR1 SGHVS and CDR2 FQNEAQ. The CDR3 is 17 residues long. Trimming took off 5 bases at V and 0 bases at J, with 17 bases between the two ends. CDR3: CASSTPETLSSYNEQFF. The CDR3 coding sequence is TGTGCCAGCAGCACCCCCGAAACCCTGAGCTCCTACAATGAGCAGTTCTTC. The full variable domain, in which reference TRBV7-8 and TRBJ2-1 provide the parts outside the CDR3, is GAGVSQSPRYKVAKRGQDVALRCDPISGHVSLFWYQQALGQGPEFLTYFQNEAQLDKSGLPSDRFFAERPEGSVSTLKIQRTQQEDSAVYLCASSTPETLSSYNEQFFGPGTRLTVL.

The chain is built from TRBV7-2 and TRBJ1-3, with 7 bases aligning to TRBD1. The CDR3 runs 18 residues. In germline, CDR1 is SGHTA, CDR2 FQGNSA. V dropped 2 bases and J dropped 1; count of bases not matched to a gene: 11. The CDR3 DNA sequence: TGTGCCAGCAGCTTAACCGGATGGCAGGGGGTGTCTGGAAACACCATATATTTT. Its protein is CASSLTGWQGVSGNTIYF. Supplemented by reference TRBV7-2 and TRBJ1-3, the full variable domain reads GAGVSQSPSNKVTEKGKDVELRCDPISGHTALYWYRQSLGQGLEFLIYFQGNSAPDKSGLPSDRFSAERTGGSVSTLTIQRTQQEDSAVYLCASSLTGWQGVSGNTIYFGEGSWLTVV.

The genes are TRBV2 and TRBJ2-7; TRBD2 matches at 11 bases. The CDR3 sequence is 15 residues long. Germline V CDR1 and CDR2: SNHLY, FYNNEI. With V trimmed by 6 bases and J by 6 bases, 10 bases remained unmatched. CDR3: CASSPELAGAVEQYF. As DNA, the CDR3 is TGTGCCAGCAGCCCGGAACTAGCGGGGGCCGTCGAGCAGTACTTC.

The chain employs TRBV4-3 and TRBJ2-6; D possibly corresponds to TRBD2 (5 bases). Trimming pared 4 bases from V and 3 bases from J, leaving 13 bases between. Germline-derived CDR1 and CDR2 are LGHNA and YSLEER. This CDR3 has 16 amino acids. The CDR3 DNA follows: TGCGCCAGCAGCCCCTGGACTGAGTTTGGGGCCAACGTCCTGACTTTC. As protein: CASSPWTEFGANVLTF.

This clone was seen more than once but under ten times. The chain links TRBV20-1 to TRBJ1-6; D gene unclear. The germline CDR1 and CDR2 sequences are DFQATT and SNEGSKA (reference sequence). The V and J ends lost 3 bases and 7 bases respectively, with 13 bases between them. The CDR3 length is 14 residues. The CDR3 nucleotides are TGCAGTGCTAGTGGCCAGTCCACCAATTCACCCCTCCACTTT. Translating gives CSASGQSTNSPLHF.

The rearrangement links TRBV7-2 to TRBJ2-7; D remains unclear. This CDR3 spans 13 amino acids. The V and J ends lost 4 bases and 3 bases respectively, with 10 bases between them. The germline CDR1 and CDR2 sequences are SGHTA and FQGNSA. The CDR3 DNA reads as TGTGCCAGCAGCTCCCCTGGCTTCTACGAGCAGTACGTC. It yields the protein CASSSPGFYEQYV.

The V gene is TRBV7-8, the J gene TRBJ1-1, with D unclear. V lost 1 base and J lost 0, with 12 bases in between. This CDR3 is built from 16 residues. CDR1 and CDR2 from the germline V gene are SGHVS and FQNEAQ. CDR3 residues: CASSLVTWEMNTEAFF. The DNA for the CDR3 is TGTGCCAGCAGCTTAGTCACCTGGGAGATGAACACTGAAGCTTTCTTT.

The V and J genes are TRBV30 and TRBJ1-2; D might be TRBD1 (6 bases). Trimming removed 2 bases from V and 7 bases from J, with 14 bases in between. The germline CDR1 and CDR2 sequences are GTSNPN and SVGIG (reference sequence). This CDR3 has 13 residues. The CDR3: CAWSRARGRGYTF. The CDR3 nucleotides read TGTGCCTGGAGTCGCGCCAGGGGTCGTGGCTACACCTTC.

CDR3 loop: CASSGQAMDGYTF. The DNA for the CDR3 is TGTGCCAGCAGCGGACAGGCAATGGATGGCTACACCTTC. V and J are TRBV9 and TRBJ1-2; perhaps TRBD1 as D (6 bases). This CDR3 spans 13 amino acids. Trimming shortened V by 3 bases and J by 6 bases, and 12 bases separated the two germline ends. CDR1 and CDR2 from the germline V gene are SGDLS and YYNGEE.

The V and J genes are TRBV13 and TRBJ2-3; TRBD1 aligns across 7 bases. The CDR3 spans 18 residues. CDR1 is PRHDT and CDR2 is FYEKMQ in the germline V gene (reference sequence). With V trimmed by 2 bases and J by 1 base, 12 bases remained unmatched. The CDR3 loop reads CASSLRRQGRKGTDTQYF. Written as DNA, the CDR3 is TGTGCCAGCAGCTTAAGGCGACAGGGTAGGAAGGGCACAGATACGCAGTATTTT.

The chain employs TRBV10-3 and TRBJ2-3; 11 bases line up with TRBD2. The V segment lost 3 bases and the J segment 2 bases; nucleotides outside the gene matches: 13. Germline CDR1 is ENHRY and CDR2 is SYGVKD. The CDR3 loop spans 19 amino acids. The CDR3 loop is CAISDPPGVLAGDTDTQYF. Written as DNA, the CDR3 is TGTGCCATCAGTGATCCTCCGGGAGTACTAGCGGGAGACACAGATACGCAGTATTTT.

For the CDR3, the DNA is TGCGCCAGCAGCCTCTCTTCGACAGGGCGGAACACTGAAGCTTTCTTT. The encoded protein is CASSLSSTGRNTEAFF. The chain joins TRBV4-1 to TRBJ1-1, with 7 bases aligning to TRBD1. The CDR3 is 16 amino acids. The V gene end was trimmed by 4 bases and the J gene end by 1 base; junction bases not matched to a gene: 9. The germline V gene has CDR1 MGHRA and CDR2 YSYEKL.

This rearrangement joins TRBV19 to TRBJ2-5; the match to TRBD1 covers 7 bases. V lost 0 bases to trimming and J lost 5 bases; unmatched junction nucleotides: 12. Germline V gene lookup returns CDR1 LNHDA and CDR2 SQIVND (reference sequence). The CDR3 loop spans 17 amino acids. The CDR3 DNA reads TGTGCCAGTAGTATAGACGCGACAGGGTTGGTCGGGGAGACCCAGTACTTC. Its protein product is CASSIDATGLVGETQYF. Drawing the rest from reference TRBV19 and TRBJ2-5, the complete variable domain is DGGITQSPKYLFRKEGQNVTLSCEQNLNHDAMYWYRQDPGQGLRLIYYSQIVNDFQKGDIAEGYSVSREKKESFPLTVTSAQKNPTAFYLCASSIDATGLVGETQYFGPGTRLLVL.

This chain links TRBV7-8 with TRBJ1-5; 10 bases line up with TRBD1. The germline V gene encodes CDR1 SGHVS and CDR2 FQNEAQ. The CDR3 loop spans 17 amino acids. V shed 2 bases and J 1 base; nucleotides not matched to a gene: 5. CDR3 protein: CASSLSTGGRSNQPQHF. CDR3 DNA: TGTGCCAGCAGCTTATCGACAGGGGGCAGGAGCAATCAGCCCCAGCATTTT.

This clone was seen a few times. This chain joins TRBV29-1 and TRBJ2-5, with 12 bases aligning to TRBD1. The CDR3 covers 14 residues. CDR1 and CDR2 (germline): SQVTM, ANQGSEA. V lost 7 bases and J lost 4; bases outside the gene matches: 7. DNA of the CDR3: TGCAGCGCTATGGGACAGGGGGCCGGAGAGACCCAGTACTTC. It specifies CSAMGQGAGETQYF.

This chain links TRBV7-2 with TRBJ2-4; 10 bases match TRBD2. V lost 5 bases, J lost 1 base, and 8 bases stayed unmatched. Germline CDR1 SGHTA, CDR2 FQGNSA. The CDR3 sequence is 17 residues long. CDR3 region: CASSLIAGGRAKNIQYF. The CDR3 nucleotides are TGTGCCAGCAGCCTCATAGCGGGGGGCAGGGCCAAAAACATTCAGTACTTC. The variable domain in full, completed from reference TRBV7-2 and TRBJ2-4, reads GAGVSQSPSNKVTEKGKDVELRCDPISGHTALYWYRQSLGQGLEFLIYFQGNSAPDKSGLPSDRFSAERTGGSVSTLTIQRTQQEDSAVYLCASSLIAGGRAKNIQYFGAGTRLSVL.

This clone was found once. CDR3 amino acids: CASSQPTSGGAGAADTQYF. The DNA of the CDR3 is TGTGCCAGCAGCCAACCGACTAGCGGGGGGGCCGGAGCTGCAGATACGCAGTATTTT. The chain is built from TRBV3-1 (or the pseudogene TRBV3-2) and TRBJ2-3; 14 bases match TRBD2. This CDR3 is built from 19 residues. Germline V gives CDR1 LGHDT, CDR2 YNNKEL (reference sequence). The ends lost 2 bases at V and 4 bases at J; junction bases unmatched: 11.

This clone showed up just once. The CDR3 loop reads CASRGLANTGELFF. The CDR3 DNA follows: TGTGCCAGCAGGGGACTAGCCAACACCGGGGAGCTGTTTTTT. The gene calls are TRBV6-1 and TRBJ2-2; the match to TRBD2 covers 9 bases. Germline lookup yields CDR1 MNHNS and CDR2 SASEGT. The CDR3 covers 14 residues. J was trimmed by 2 bases and V by 6 bases; bases with no gene match: 1.

This chain links TRBV27 with TRBJ2-3, with TRBD2 as a possible D gene (5 bases). Trimming cost V 3 bases and J 3 bases, with 13 bases left between them. Germline CDR1 MNHEY, CDR2 SMNVEV (reference sequence). The CDR3 contains 15 residues. The CDR3 here is CASSFFSGWTDTQYF. CDR3 in DNA: TGTGCCAGCAGTTTCTTCTCGGGATGGACAGATACGCAGTATTTT.

The chain's CDR3 is CSAGASDRGFGYTF. The CDR3 region has the DNA TGCAGCGCCGGGGCCTCCGACAGGGGATTCGGCTACACCTTC. The chain has TRBV29-1 and TRBJ1-2, with 8 bases that match TRBD1. The CDR3 sequence is 14 residues long. V shed 7 bases and J 8 bases; nucleotides not matched to a gene: 15. The germline CDR1 and CDR2 sequences are SQVTM and ANQGSEA.

V gene TRBV19 combines with J gene TRBJ1-1; TRBD1 matches 10 bases. This CDR3 is built from 14 residues. Per the germline V gene, CDR1 is LNHDA and CDR2 is SQIVND (reference sequence). After removal of 5 bases from V and 6 bases from J, the junction contained 6 bases not matched to a gene. The CDR3 nucleotides are TGTGCCAGTAGTTCGACAGGGGGCGGCTCTGAAGCTTTCTTT. It is translated as CASSSTGGGSEAFF.